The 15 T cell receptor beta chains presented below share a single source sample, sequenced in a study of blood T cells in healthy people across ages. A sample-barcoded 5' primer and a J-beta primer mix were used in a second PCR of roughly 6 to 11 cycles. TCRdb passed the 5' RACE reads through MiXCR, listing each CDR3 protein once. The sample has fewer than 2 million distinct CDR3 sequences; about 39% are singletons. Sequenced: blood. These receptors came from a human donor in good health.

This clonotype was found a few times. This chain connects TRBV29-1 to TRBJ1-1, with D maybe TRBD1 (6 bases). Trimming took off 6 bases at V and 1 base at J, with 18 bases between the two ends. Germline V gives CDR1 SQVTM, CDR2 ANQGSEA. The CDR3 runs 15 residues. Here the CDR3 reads CSVGGVGGQNTEAFF. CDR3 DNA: TGCAGCGTGGGGGGGGTCGGGGGACAGAACACTGAAGCTTTCTTT.

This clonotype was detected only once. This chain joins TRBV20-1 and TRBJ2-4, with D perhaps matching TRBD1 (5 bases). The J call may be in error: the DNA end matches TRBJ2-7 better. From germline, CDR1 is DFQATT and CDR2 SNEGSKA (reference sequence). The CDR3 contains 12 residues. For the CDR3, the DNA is TGCAGTGCTGCTAGGACAAATTACGAGCAGTACTTC. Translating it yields CSAARTNYEQYF.

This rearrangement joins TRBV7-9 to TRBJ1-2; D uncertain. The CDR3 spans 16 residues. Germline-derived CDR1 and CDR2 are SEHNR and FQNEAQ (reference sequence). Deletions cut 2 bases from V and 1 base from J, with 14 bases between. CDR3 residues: CASSLMNPTYNYGYTF. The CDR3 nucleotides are TGTGCCAGCAGCTTAATGAACCCAACTTATAACTATGGCTACACCTTC.

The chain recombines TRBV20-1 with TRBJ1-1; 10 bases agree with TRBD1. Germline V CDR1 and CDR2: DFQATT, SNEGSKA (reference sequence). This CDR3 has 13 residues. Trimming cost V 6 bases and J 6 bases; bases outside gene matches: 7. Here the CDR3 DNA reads TGCAGTGCGCCCCGGGACAGGGGTGCTGAAGCTTTCTTT. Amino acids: CSAPRDRGAEAFF.

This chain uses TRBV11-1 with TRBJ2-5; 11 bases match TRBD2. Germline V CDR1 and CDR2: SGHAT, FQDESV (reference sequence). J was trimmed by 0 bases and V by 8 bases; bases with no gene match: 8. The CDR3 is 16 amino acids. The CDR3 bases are TGTGCCAGCCGGCGGTCTAGCGGGGGGTACCAAGAGACCCAGTACTTC. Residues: CASRRSSGGYQETQYF.

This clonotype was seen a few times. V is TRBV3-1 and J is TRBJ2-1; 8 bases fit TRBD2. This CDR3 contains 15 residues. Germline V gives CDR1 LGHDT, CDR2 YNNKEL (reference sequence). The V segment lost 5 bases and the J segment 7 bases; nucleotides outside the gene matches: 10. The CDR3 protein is CASSRWRGEPNEQFF. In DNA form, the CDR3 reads TGTGCCAGCAGCAGGTGGCGGGGGGAACCGAATGAGCAGTTCTTC.

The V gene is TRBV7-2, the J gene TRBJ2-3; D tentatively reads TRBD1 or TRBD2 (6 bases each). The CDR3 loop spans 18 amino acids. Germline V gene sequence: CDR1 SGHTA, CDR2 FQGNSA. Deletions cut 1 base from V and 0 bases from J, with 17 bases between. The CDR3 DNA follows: TGTGCCAGCAGCTTAGAATTCATAGGGGGGCTGAGCACAGATACGCAGTATTTT. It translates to CASSLEFIGGLSTDTQYF.

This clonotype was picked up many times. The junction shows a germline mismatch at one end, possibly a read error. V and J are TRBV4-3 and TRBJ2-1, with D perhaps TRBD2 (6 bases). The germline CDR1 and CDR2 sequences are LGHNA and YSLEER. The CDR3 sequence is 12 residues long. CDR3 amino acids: CASSQVGGEQFF. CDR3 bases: TGTGCCAGCAGCCAAGTCGGGGGTGAGCAGTTCTTC.

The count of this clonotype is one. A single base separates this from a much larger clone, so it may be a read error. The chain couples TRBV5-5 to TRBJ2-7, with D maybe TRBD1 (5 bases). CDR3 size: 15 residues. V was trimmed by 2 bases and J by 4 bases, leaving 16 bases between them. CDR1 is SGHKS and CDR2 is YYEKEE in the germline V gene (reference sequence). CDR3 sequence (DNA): TGTGCCAGCAGCTTTGCCTGGCAGGGCGTTTACGAGCAGTACTTC. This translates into CASSFAWQGVYEQYF.

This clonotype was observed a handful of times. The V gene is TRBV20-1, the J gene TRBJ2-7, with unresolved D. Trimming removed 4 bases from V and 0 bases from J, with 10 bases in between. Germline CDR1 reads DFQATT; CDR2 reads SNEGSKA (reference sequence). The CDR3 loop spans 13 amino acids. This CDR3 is CSATGHFSYEQYF. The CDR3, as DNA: TGCAGTGCTACAGGTCACTTCTCCTACGAGCAGTACTTC.

The CDR3 sequence: CASSERPATGVGYTF. CDR3 coding DNA: TGTGCCAGCAGTGAACGCCCAGCGACAGGGGTTGGCTACACCTTC. J is TRBJ1-2 and V is TRBV6-1; TRBD1 aligns across 8 bases. The V gene's germline CDR1 is MNHNS and CDR2 SASEGT. The CDR3 spans 15 residues. After removal of 2 bases from V and 7 bases from J, the junction contained 9 bases not matched to a gene.

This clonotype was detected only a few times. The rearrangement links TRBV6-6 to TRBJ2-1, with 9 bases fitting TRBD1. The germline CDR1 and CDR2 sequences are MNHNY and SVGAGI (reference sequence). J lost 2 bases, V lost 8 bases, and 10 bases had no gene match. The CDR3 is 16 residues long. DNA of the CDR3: TGTGCCAGCTCCGAGCTATGGACAGGGGCCTACAATGAGCAGTTCTTC. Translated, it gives CASSELWTGAYNEQFF.

Written as DNA, the CDR3 is TGTGTCTGCCGGAAAGATGGCACCGGGGAGCTGTTTTTT. This gives the protein CVCRKDGTGELFF. The chain combines TRBV6-5 with TRBJ2-2; D is undetermined. The CDR3 loop spans 13 amino acids. Germline V gene sequence: CDR1 MNHEY, CDR2 SVGAGI.

CDR3 in amino acids: CASSLKVGGSYNEQFF. DNA of the CDR3: TGTGCCAGCAGTTTGAAGGTAGGGGGTTCCTACAATGAGCAGTTCTTC. The chain recombines TRBV27 with TRBJ2-1, with D possibly TRBD1 on 6 matching bases. The V and J ends lost 3 bases and 1 base respectively, with 13 bases between them. This CDR3 is built from 16 residues. Germline V gives CDR1 MNHEY, CDR2 SMNVEV (reference sequence).

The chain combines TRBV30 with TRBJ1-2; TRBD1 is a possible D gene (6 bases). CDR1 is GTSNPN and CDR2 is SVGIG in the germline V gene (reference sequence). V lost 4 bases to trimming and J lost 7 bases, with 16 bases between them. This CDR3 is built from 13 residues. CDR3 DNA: TGTGCCTGGATCTCAGGGGTCCACAGTGGCTACACCTTC. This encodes CAWISGVHSGYTF.